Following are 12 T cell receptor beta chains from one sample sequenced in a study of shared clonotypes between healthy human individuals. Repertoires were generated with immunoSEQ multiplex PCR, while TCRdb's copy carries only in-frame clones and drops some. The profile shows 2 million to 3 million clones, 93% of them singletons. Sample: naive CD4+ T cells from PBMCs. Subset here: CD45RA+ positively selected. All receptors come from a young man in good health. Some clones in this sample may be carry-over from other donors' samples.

CDR3 sequence: CASSPNQAGWGKNIQYF. DNA of the CDR3: TGTGCCAGCAGCCCAAACCAAGCGGGATGGGGCAAAAACATTCAGTACTTC. This chain uses TRBV11-2 with TRBJ2-4; TRBD2 matches at 7 bases. The trim removed 5 bases at V and 3 bases at J, leaving 13 bases unmatched. This CDR3 has 17 amino acids. Germline CDR1 and CDR2: SGHAT and FQNNGV.

CDR3 in DNA: TGCGCCAGCAGCCAGGAGGACAGGTACAATGAGCAGTTCTTC. It codes for CASSQEDRYNEQFF. J is TRBJ2-1 and V is TRBV4-1, with 7 positions matching TRBD1. The CDR3 length is 14 residues. With V trimmed by 3 bases and J by 4 bases, 3 bases remained unmatched. CDR1 and CDR2 (germline): MGHRA, YSYEKL.

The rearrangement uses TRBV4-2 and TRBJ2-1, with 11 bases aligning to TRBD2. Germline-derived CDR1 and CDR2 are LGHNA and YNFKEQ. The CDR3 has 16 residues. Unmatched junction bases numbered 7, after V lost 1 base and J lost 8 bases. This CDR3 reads CASSQGTSGPGYEQFF. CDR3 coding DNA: TGTGCCAGCAGCCAAGGGACTAGCGGGCCCGGCTATGAGCAGTTCTTC.

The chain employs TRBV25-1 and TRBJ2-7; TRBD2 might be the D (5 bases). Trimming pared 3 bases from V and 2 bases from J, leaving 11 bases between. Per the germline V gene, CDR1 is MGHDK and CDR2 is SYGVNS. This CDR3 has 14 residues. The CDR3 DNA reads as TGTGCCAGCAGTGACCGGGGAAAAACCTACGAGCAGTACTTC. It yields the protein CASSDRGKTYEQYF.

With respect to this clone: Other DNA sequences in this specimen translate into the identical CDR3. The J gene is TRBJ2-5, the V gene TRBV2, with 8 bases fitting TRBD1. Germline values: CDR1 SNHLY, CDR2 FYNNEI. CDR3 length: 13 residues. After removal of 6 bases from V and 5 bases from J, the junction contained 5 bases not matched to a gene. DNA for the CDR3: TGTGCCAGCAGCAGACAGGGGCGGGAGACCCAGTACTTC. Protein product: CASSRQGRETQYF.

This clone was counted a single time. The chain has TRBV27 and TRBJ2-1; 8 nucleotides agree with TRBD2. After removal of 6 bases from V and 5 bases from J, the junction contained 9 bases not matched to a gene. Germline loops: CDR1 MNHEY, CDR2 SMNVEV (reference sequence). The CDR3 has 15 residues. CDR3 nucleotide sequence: TGTGCCAGCAGGTTCCCGGGACTAGGTAACAATGAGCAGTTCTTC. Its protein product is CASRFPGLGNNEQFF.

The CDR3 bases are TGTGCCAGCAGCTTATTGCAGGGGGATGGCTACACCTTC. Encoded protein: CASSLLQGDGYTF. The chain couples TRBV11-2 to TRBJ1-2; 7 positions agree with TRBD1. There are 13 residues in the CDR3. V lost 2 bases, J lost 6 bases, and 3 bases stayed unmatched. Germline V CDR1 and CDR2: SGHAT, FQNNGV.

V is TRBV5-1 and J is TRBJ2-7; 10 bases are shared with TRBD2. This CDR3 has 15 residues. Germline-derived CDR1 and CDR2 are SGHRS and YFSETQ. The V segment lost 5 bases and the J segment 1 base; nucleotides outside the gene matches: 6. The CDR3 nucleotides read TGCGCCAGCAGGTGGACTAGCGGTCTGTCCTACGAGCAGTACTTC. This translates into CASRWTSGLSYEQYF.

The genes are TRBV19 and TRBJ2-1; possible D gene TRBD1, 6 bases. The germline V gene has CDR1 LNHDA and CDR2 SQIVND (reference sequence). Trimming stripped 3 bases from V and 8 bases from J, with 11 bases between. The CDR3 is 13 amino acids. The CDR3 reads CASSIQGFHEQFF. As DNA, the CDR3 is TGTGCCAGTAGTATTCAGGGGTTCCATGAGCAGTTCTTC.

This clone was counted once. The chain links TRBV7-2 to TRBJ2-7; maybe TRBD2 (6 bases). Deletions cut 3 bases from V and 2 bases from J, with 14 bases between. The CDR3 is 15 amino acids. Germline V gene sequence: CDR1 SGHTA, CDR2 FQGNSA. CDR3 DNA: TGTGCCAGCAGCTTTAGCGGCAAGGGCACCTACGAGCAGTACTTC. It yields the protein CASSFSGKGTYEQYF. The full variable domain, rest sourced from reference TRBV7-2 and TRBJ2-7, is GAGVSQSPSNKVTEKGKDVELRCDPISGHTALYWYRQSLGQGLEFLIYFQGNSAPDKSGLPSDRFSAERTGGSVSTLTIQRTQQEDSAVYLCASSFSGKGTYEQYFGPGTRLTVT.

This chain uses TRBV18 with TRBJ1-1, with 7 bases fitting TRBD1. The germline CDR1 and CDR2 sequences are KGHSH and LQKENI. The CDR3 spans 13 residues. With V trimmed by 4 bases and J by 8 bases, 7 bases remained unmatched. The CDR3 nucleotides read TGTGCCAGCTCACTAGGGGACAGACCAGAAGCTTTCTTT. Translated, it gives CASSLGDRPEAFF.

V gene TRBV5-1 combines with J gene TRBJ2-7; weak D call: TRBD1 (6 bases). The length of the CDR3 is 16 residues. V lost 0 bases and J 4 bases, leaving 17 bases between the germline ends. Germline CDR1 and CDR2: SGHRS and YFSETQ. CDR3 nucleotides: TGCGCCAGCAGCTTGGGCTCATTGGACAGCCGATACGAGCAGTACTTC. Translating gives CASSLGSLDSRYEQYF.